This T cell receptor (beta chain) was identified during a study of blood T cell repertoires in COVID-19. The overall study: There were acute and convalescent COVID-19 samples, and they came from the United States, Italy and Spain. PBMCs, B-cell-depleted T cells, or T cells were the source of the cDNA or gDNA that made up the material.

This clone was detected only once. This CDR3 comprises 14 residues. Trimming shortened V by 2 bases and J by 5 bases, and 11 bases separated the two germline ends. The germline V gene encodes CDR1 KGHDR and CDR2 SFDVKD. Original methodology: Amplifying reference gene primers gave estimates of nucleated cell counts. TCRdb's table, derived via immunoSEQ multiplex PCR, lists solely in-frame clones and lacks some. The DNA gave D and trimming, while V, J and clone size come from that table. The sample yields 14,000 or so clones, about four fifths seen once. Material for sequencing was peripheral blood. The clonotype originates from a woman in her sixties with acute or convalescent COVID-19. V usage is TRBV24-1 and J usage is TRBJ1-2; possible D gene TRBD1, 6 bases. CDR3 in amino acids: CATSDSDSLYGYTF. The CDR3 DNA follows: TGTGCCACCAGTGATTCGGACAGCTTGTATGGCTACACCTTC.